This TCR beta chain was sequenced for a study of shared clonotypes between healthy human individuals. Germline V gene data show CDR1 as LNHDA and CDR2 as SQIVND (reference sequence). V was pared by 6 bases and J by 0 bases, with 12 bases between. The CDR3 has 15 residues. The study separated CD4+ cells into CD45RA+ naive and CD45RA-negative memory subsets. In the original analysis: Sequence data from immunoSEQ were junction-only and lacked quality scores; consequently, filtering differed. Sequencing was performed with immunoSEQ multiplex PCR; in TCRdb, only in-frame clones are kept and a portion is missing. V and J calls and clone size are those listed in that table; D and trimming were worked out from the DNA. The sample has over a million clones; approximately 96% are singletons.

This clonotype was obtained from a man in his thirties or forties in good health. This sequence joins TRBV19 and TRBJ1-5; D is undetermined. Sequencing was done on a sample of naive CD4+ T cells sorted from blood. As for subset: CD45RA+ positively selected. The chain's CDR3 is CASSISRDSNQPQHF. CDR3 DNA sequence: TGTGCCAGTAGCATAAGCCGGGATAGCAATCAGCCCCAGCATTTT. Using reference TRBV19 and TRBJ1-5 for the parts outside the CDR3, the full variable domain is DGGITQSPKYLFRKEGQNVTLSCEQNLNHDAMYWYRQDPGQGLRLIYYSQIVNDFQKGDIAEGYSVSREKKESFPLTVTSAQKNPTAFYLCASSISRDSNQPQHFGDGTRLSIL.